These 18 T cell receptor beta chains were sequenced from one sample in a study of blood T cells in healthy people across ages. Combining a sample-barcoded 5' primer with a J-beta primer mix, a second PCR ran for roughly 7 to 12 cycles. One entry per CDR3 protein, called by TCRdb with MiXCR from the 5' RACE reads. This sample has 600,000 to 800,000 distinct CDR3 sequences, with around 20% found just once. Sequenced: blood. Receptors were obtained from a man aged 70-80 years in good health.

This rearrangement joins TRBV20-1 to TRBJ2-5; D might be TRBD2 (6 bases). CDR3 length: 14 amino acids. The V end was cut by 6 bases, the J end by 4 bases, with 18 bases between. In germline, CDR1 is DFQATT, CDR2 SNEGSKA (reference sequence). The CDR3, as DNA: TGCAGTGCGTGGACTGGCGGGATGGCAGAGACCCAGTACTTC. This translates into CSAWTGGMAETQYF.

The CDR3 loop reads CASSFAGSGKETQYF. CDR3 coding DNA: TGTGCCAGCAGCTTTGCGGGTAGCGGAAAAGAGACCCAGTACTTC. The rearrangement joins TRBV12-1 to TRBJ2-5; the DNA was not used to check the table's D call, TRBD2. TRBV12-1 is marked as a pseudogene. CDR3 length: 15 amino acids.

This clonotype was detected only a few times. The chain is built from TRBV2 and TRBJ2-1; 12 positions match TRBD2. The CDR3 contains 15 residues. Germline assignment: CDR1 SNHLY and CDR2 FYNNEI. The junction had 6 bases not matched to a gene; V was cut back by 5 bases and J by 7 bases. DNA for the CDR3: TGTGCCAGCAGTCCAGGACTAGCGGGAAGAAATGAGCAGTTCTTC. This translates into CASSPGLAGRNEQFF.

There are a few counts of this clonotype. The chain employs TRBV25-1 and TRBJ2-5, with 8 positions matching TRBD1. Per germline, CDR1 MGHDK and CDR2 SYGVNS. V trimming: 3 bases; J trimming: 6 bases; junction bases outside the gene matches: 9. The CDR3 is made up of 15 amino acids. CDR3 sequence reads: CASSDTPGTGKTQYF. The CDR3 nucleotides read TGTGCCAGCAGTGACACCCCCGGGACAGGCAAGACCCAGTACTTC.

The chain carries TRBV5-1 and TRBJ2-5, with 16 bases lining up with TRBD2. V was pared by 7 bases and J by 6 bases, with 9 bases of the junction left unmatched. The CDR3 is 16 amino acids. Germline CDR1 is SGHRS and CDR2 is YFSETQ. CDR3 amino acids: CASGPGLAGGEKTQYF. Written as DNA, the CDR3 is TGCGCCAGCGGTCCGGGACTAGCGGGAGGGGAGAAGACCCAGTACTTC.

The rearrangement uses TRBV3-1 and TRBJ2-1; D unresolved. Trimming cost V 1 base and J 2 bases, with 12 bases left between them. CDR1 and CDR2 (germline): LGHDT, YNNKEL (reference sequence). This CDR3 region has 16 residues. The DNA for the CDR3 is TGTGCCAGCAGCCAAGCGGCAGCATCTCCCTACAATGAGCAGTTCTTC. Protein sequence: CASSQAAASPYNEQFF.

At least ten counts were recorded for this clonotype. V usage is TRBV3-1 and J usage is TRBJ2-5; D is perhaps TRBD2 (6 bases). This CDR3 region has 13 residues. V gave up 0 bases and J gave up 9 bases, with 11 bases separating them. CDR1 and CDR2 (germline): LGHDT, YNNKEL (reference sequence). CDR3: CASSQDYGGAQYF. In nucleotides, the CDR3 is TGTGCCAGCAGCCAAGATTACGGGGGAGCCCAGTACTTC.

The V gene is TRBV6-4, the J gene TRBJ2-1; possible D gene TRBD1, 6 bases. The V and J ends lost 5 bases and 15 bases respectively, with 17 bases between them. This CDR3 has 12 residues. CDR1 is MRHNA, CDR2 SNTAGT, per germline. The CDR3, as DNA: TGTGCCAGCAGTTCGGGCGCAGGGGAGAGGTTCTTC. Residues: CASSSGAGERFF.

This clonotype was detected only a few times. The chain combines TRBV19 with TRBJ2-7, with TRBD2 as a possible D gene (5 bases). CDR1 and CDR2 (germline): LNHDA, SQIVND (reference sequence). The CDR3 consists of 14 residues. V shed 3 bases and J shed 6 bases, with 15 bases lying between them. In nucleotides, the CDR3 is TGTGCCAGTAGTATTAATGTCGCGAGCGGCGAGCAGTACTTC. It translates to CASSINVASGEQYF.

The chain combines TRBV29-1 with TRBJ2-7; tentatively, D is TRBD1 (6 bases). The CDR3 sequence is 14 residues long. CDR1 and CDR2 from the germline V gene are SQVTM and ANQGSEA. V lost 5 bases, J lost 6 bases, and 20 bases lay in between. The CDR3 sequence: CSVRPGVQGSEQYF. CDR3 DNA sequence: TGCAGCGTTCGCCCAGGGGTGCAGGGAAGCGAGCAGTACTTC.

This clonotype was seen only a few times. The J gene is TRBJ2-5, the V gene TRBV4-3; D is unresolved. The tail of the sequence fits TRBJ2-1 better, so the J call may be wrong. Germline CDR1 is LGHNA and CDR2 is YSLEER. This CDR3 region has 14 residues. CDR3 sequence (DNA): TGCGCCAGCAGCCAAGACACCTGGTACAATGAGCAGTTCTTC. Its translation: CASSQDTWYNEQFF.

The genes are TRBV27 and TRBJ1-3, with D unresolved. Germline assignment: CDR1 MNHEY and CDR2 SMNVEV (reference sequence). The CDR3 has 16 residues. V lost 0 bases and J 0 bases, leaving 9 bases between the germline ends. DNA of the CDR3: TGTGCCAGCAGTTTATCGGGCCGATACTCTGGAAACACCATATATTTT. Amino acid sequence: CASSLSGRYSGNTIYF.

The chain joins TRBV29-1 to TRBJ2-1, with D possibly being TRBD1 (6 bases). The CDR3 is 11 residues long. Trimming shortened V by 7 bases and J by 5 bases, and 9 bases separated the two germline ends. Germline V lookup: CDR1 SQVTM, CDR2 ANQGSEA. CDR3 protein: CSGGPNNEQFF. CDR3 bases: TGCAGCGGGGGGCCCAACAATGAGCAGTTCTTC.

The rearrangement joins TRBV20-1 to TRBJ2-7; TRBD2 agrees at 8 bases. V trimming: 2 bases; J trimming: 9 bases; junction bases outside the gene matches: 15. Germline values: CDR1 DFQATT, CDR2 SNEGSKA (reference sequence). The CDR3 spans 15 residues. The CDR3 protein is CSARKAAGAPHGQYF. DNA of the CDR3: TGCAGTGCTAGAAAGGCAGCGGGAGCTCCCCACGGGCAGTACTTC.

The gene calls are TRBV27 and TRBJ2-7; D not certain. Gene TRBJ2-1 matches the end of the DNA better, so the J call may be wrong. The CDR3 runs 14 residues. The germline V gene encodes CDR1 MNHEY and CDR2 SMNVEV (reference sequence). CDR3: CASSSTIPADEQFF. CDR3 nucleotides: TGTGCCAGCAGTTCCACCATCCCTGCCGATGAGCAGTTCTTC.

This clonotype was observed a handful of times. CDR3 loop: CASSPDLRSAGGPIYEQFF. In DNA, the CDR3 is TGTGCCAGCTCACCAGATTTGAGGTCGGCGGGAGGGCCGATTTATGAGCAGTTCTTC. This sequence joins TRBV18 and TRBJ2-5; 9 bases line up with TRBD2. The J call may be in error: the DNA end matches TRBJ2-1 better. The CDR3 loop spans 19 amino acids. Germline loops: CDR1 KGHSH, CDR2 LQKENI.

This clonotype showed up just a few times. The chain joins TRBV27 to TRBJ2-7; 9 nucleotides line up with TRBD2. J was trimmed by 3 bases and V by 5 bases; bases with no gene match: 8. The V gene's germline CDR1 is MNHEY and CDR2 SMNVEV (reference sequence). This CDR3 has 15 residues. CDR3 in DNA: TGTGCCAGCAGTAAGAGGGCTAGCGGGAACTACGAGCAGTACTTC. This gives the protein CASSKRASGNYEQYF.

This clonotype has just a few counts. The V and J genes are TRBV19 and TRBJ2-5, with D possibly being TRBD1 (5 bases). Germline CDR1 LNHDA, CDR2 SQIVND (reference sequence). The V end lost 3 bases, the J end lost 1 base, and 9 bases lay between the germline ends. The CDR3 is made up of 14 amino acids. The CDR3: CASSIDRAQETQYF. For the CDR3, the DNA is TGTGCCAGTAGTATTGACAGAGCCCAAGAGACCCAGTACTTC.